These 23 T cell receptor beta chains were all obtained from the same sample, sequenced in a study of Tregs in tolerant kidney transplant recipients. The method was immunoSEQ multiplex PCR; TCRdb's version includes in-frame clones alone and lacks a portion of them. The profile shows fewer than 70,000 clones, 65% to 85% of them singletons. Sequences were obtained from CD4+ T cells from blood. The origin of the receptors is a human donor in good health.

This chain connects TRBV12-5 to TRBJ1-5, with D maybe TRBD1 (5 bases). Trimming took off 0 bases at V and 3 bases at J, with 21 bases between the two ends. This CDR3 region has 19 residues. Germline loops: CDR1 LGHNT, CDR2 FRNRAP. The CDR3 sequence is CASGLVLSRDRQYNQPQHF. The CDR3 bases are TGTGCTAGTGGTTTGGTACTCTCCCGGGACCGACAGTACAATCAGCCCCAGCATTTT.

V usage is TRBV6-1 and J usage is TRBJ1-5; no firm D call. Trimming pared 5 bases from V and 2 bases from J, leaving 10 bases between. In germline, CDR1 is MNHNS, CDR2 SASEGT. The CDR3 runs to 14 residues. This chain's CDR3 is CASSHAQGNQPQHF. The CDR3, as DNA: TGTGCCAGCAGTCACGCCCAGGGCAATCAGCCCCAGCATTTT.

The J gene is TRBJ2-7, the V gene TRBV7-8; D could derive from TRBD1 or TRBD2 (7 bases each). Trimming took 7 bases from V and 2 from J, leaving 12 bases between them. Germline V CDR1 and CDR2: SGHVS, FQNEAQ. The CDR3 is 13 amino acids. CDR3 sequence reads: CASTPGGAYEQYF. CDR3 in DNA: TGTGCCAGCACCCCAGGGGGGGCCTACGAGCAGTACTTC.

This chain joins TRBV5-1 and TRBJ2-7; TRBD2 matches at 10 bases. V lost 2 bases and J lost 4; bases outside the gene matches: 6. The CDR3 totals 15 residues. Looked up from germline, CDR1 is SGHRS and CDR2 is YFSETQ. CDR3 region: CASSLISGRAYEQYF. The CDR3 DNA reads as TGCGCCAGCAGCTTAATAAGCGGGAGGGCTTACGAGCAGTACTTC.

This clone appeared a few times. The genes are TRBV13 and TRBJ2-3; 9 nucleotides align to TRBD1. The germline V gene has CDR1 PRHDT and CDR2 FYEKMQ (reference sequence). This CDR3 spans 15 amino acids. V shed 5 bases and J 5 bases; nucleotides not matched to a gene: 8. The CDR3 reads CASSLRTGEGDTQYF. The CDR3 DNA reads TGTGCCAGCAGCCTGCGGACAGGGGAAGGAGATACGCAGTATTTT.

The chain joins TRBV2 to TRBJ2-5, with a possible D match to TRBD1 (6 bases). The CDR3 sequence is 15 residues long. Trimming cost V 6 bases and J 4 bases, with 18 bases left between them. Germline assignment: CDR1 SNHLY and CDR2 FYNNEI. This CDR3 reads CASRLQGVGVETQYF. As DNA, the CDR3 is TGTGCCAGCAGGCTACAGGGAGTCGGTGTAGAGACCCAGTACTTC.

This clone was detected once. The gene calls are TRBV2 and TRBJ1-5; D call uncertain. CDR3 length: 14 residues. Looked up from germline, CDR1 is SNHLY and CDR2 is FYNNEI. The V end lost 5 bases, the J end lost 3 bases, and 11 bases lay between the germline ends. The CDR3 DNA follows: TGTGCCAGCAGTTTTCGTGGATTCAATCAGCCCCAGCATTTT. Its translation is CASSFRGFNQPQHF.

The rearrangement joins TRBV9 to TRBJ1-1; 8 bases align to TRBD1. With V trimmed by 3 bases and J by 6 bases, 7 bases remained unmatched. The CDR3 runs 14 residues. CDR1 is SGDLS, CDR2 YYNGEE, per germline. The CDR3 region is CASSALTGGAEAFF. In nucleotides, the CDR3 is TGTGCCAGCAGCGCCCTAACAGGGGGAGCTGAAGCTTTCTTT.

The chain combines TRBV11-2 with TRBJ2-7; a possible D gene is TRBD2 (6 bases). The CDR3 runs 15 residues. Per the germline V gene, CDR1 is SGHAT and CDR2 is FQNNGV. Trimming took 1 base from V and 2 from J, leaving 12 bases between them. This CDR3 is CASSLVPGLTYEQYF. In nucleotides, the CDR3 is TGTGCCAGCAGCTTAGTCCCGGGACTCACCTACGAGCAGTACTTC.

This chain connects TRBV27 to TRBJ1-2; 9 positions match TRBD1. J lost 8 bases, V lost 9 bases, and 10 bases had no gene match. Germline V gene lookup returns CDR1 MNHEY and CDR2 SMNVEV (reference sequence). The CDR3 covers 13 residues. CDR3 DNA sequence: TGTGCCAGTTCCCGGGACAGGGATTGGGGCTACACCTTC. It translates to CASSRDRDWGYTF.

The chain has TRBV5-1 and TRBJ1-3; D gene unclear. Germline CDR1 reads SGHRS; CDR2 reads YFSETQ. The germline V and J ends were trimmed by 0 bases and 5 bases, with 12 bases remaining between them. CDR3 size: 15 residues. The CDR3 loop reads CASSLAGRSRNTIYF. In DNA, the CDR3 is TGCGCCAGCAGCTTGGCCGGCAGATCGCGAAACACCATATATTTT.

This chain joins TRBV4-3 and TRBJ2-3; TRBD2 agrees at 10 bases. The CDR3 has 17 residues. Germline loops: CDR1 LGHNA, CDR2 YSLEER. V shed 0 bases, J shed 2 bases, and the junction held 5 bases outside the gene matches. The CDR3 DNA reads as TGCGCCAGCAGCCAAGAGGGGCTAGCGGGGGCCACAGATACGCAGTATTTT. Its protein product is CASSQEGLAGATDTQYF.

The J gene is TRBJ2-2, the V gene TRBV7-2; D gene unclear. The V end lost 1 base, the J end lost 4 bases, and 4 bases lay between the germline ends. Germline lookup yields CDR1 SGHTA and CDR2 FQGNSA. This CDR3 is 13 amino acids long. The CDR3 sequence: CASSLGITGELFF. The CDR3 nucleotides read TGTGCCAGCAGCTTAGGGATCACCGGGGAGCTGTTTTTT.

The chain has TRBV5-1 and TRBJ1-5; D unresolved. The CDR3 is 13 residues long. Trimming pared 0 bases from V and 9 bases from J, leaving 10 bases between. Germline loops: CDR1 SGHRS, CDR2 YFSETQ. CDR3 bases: TGCGCCAGCAGCTTGGTAGTAGAAGGGCCCCAGCATTTT. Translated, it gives CASSLVVEGPQHF. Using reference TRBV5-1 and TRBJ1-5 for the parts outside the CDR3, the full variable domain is KAGVTQTPRYLIKTRGQQVTLSCSPISGHRSVSWYQQTPGQGLQFLFEYFSETQRNKGNFPGRFSGRQFSNSRSEMNVSTLELGDSALYLCASSLVVEGPQHFGDGTRLSIL.

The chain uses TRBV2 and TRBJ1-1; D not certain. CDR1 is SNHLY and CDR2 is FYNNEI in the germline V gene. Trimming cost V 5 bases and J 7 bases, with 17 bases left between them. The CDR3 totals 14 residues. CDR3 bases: TGTGCCAGCAGTCGCCGGGCAGGAACCATTGAAGCTTTCTTT. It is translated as CASSRRAGTIEAFF. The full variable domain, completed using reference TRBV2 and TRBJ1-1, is EPEVTQTPSHQVTQMGQEVILRCVPISNHLYFYWYRQILGQKVEFLVSFYNNEISEKSEIFDDQFSVERPDGSNFTLKIRSTKLEDSAMYFCASSRRAGTIEAFFGQGTRLTVV.

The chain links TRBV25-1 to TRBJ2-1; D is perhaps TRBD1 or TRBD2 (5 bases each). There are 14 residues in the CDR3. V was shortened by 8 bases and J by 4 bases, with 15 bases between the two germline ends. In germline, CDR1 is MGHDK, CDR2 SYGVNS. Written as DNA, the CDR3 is TGTGCCAGCCCGGGGCAGGGAAGATACAATGAGCAGTTCTTC. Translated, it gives CASPGQGRYNEQFF.

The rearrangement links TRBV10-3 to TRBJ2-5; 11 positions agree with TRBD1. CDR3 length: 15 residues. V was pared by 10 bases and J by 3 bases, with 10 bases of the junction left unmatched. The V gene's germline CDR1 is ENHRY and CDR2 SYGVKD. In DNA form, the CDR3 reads TGTGCCACCAAGTCTGGGACAGGGGGGGAAGAGACCCAGTACTTC. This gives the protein CATKSGTGGEETQYF.

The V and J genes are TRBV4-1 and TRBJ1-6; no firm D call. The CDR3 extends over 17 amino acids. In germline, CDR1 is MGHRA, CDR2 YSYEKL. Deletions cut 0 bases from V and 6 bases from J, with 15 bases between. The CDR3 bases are TGCGCCAGCAGCCAAGATGCGTGGGAGCAGGCTAATTCACCCCTCCACTTT. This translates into CASSQDAWEQANSPLHF.

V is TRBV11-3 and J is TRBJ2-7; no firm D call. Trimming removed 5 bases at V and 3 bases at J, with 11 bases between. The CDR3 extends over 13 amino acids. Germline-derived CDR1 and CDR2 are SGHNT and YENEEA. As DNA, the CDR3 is TGTGCCAGCAGCCTCGACCGAAGCTACGAGCAGTACTTC. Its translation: CASSLDRSYEQYF.

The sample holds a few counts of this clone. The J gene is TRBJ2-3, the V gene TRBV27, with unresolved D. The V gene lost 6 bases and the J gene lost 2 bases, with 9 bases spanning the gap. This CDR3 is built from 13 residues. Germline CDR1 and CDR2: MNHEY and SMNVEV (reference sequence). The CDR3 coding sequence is TGTGCCAGCAGGGGCGTCAACACAGATACGCAGTATTTT. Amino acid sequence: CASRGVNTDTQYF.

The CDR3 DNA reads TGTGCCAGCAAACAGTCAATCTACAATGAGCAGTTCTTC. It encodes CASKQSIYNEQFF. The rearrangement links TRBV6-1 to TRBJ2-1; no clear D gene. The CDR3 is made up of 13 amino acids. From germline, CDR1 is MNHNS and CDR2 SASEGT. V lost 7 bases and J lost 3, with 10 bases in between.

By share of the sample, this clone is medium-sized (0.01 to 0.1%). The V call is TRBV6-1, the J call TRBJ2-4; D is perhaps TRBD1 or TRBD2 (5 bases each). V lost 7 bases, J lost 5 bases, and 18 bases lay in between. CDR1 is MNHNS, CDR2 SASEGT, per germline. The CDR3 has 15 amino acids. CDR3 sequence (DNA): TGTGCCAGCACCCTCTTCCACGGGACCGAAAACATTCAGTACTTC. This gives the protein CASTLFHGTENIQYF.

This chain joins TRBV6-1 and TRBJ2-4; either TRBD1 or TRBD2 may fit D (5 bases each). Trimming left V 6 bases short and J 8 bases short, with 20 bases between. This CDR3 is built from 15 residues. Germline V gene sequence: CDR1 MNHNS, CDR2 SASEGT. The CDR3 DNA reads TGTGCCAGCAGATCTGACGGGGCCCCTGCGGACATTCAGTACTTC. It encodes CASRSDGAPADIQYF.